The 9 T cell receptor beta chains given below trace back to one sample, sequenced in a study of OX40 agonist ivuxolimab in advanced cancers. Profiled with immunoSEQ multiplex PCR; TCRdb holds only in-frame clones, not every one. There are roughly 71,000 clones in the sample; about 87% occur only once, and 0.5% to 0.6% lies in the top ten. The sample here was CD4+ or CD8+ T cells sorted from blood, taken in a trial of the OX40 agonist ivuxolimab. The receptors shown here come from an adult with an advanced solid tumor such as melanoma, head and neck, liver or kidney cancer.

This clone was seen a single time. This sequence joins TRBV6-6 and TRBJ1-1; 7 nucleotides align to TRBD1. With V trimmed by 5 bases and J by 2 bases, 8 bases remained unmatched. CDR1 and CDR2 from the germline V gene are MNHNY and SVGAGI (reference sequence). This CDR3 is built from 15 residues. CDR3 sequence reads: CASSGLGQSNTEAFF. For the CDR3, the DNA is TGTGCCAGCAGTGGGTTGGGACAGTCCAACACTGAAGCTTTCTTT.

This clone was observed once. The gene calls are TRBV5-8 and TRBJ1-1; TRBD1 aligns across 8 bases. Trimming cost V 5 bases and J 1 base; bases outside gene matches: 7. Germline assignment: CDR1 SGHTS and CDR2 YDEGEE. This CDR3 is built from 15 residues. CDR3 sequence reads: CASRKTGTGNTEAFF. CDR3 nucleotide sequence: TGTGCCAGCAGGAAAACCGGGACAGGGAACACTGAAGCTTTCTTT.

The CDR3 nucleotides are TGCGCCAGCAGCTTGATCGGCGGGACGAGTTCTAGCTCCTACAATGAGCAGTTCTTC. Translation gives CASSLIGGTSSSSYNEQFF. The rearrangement joins TRBV5-1 to TRBJ2-1; D is perhaps TRBD2 (6 bases). Germline CDR1 is SGHRS and CDR2 is YFSETQ. The CDR3 sequence is 19 residues long. V dropped 1 base and J dropped 0 bases, with 20 bases sitting between them.

V usage is TRBV7-6 and J usage is TRBJ2-3; TRBD2 aligns across 10 bases. V shed 4 bases, J shed 0 bases, and the junction held 10 bases outside the gene matches. The CDR3 totals 18 residues. Per germline, CDR1 SGHVS and CDR2 FNYEAQ. CDR3 nucleotide sequence: TGTGCCAGCAGCTCCCGTATACTAGCGGGGACAAGCACAGATACGCAGTATTTT. Translated, it gives CASSSRILAGTSTDTQYF.

The rearrangement uses TRBV5-5 and TRBJ2-5; TRBD1 matches 10 bases. Germline CDR1 SGHKS, CDR2 YYEKEE (reference sequence). The CDR3 covers 16 residues. The trim removed 4 bases at V and 4 bases at J, leaving 10 bases unmatched. The CDR3 region has the DNA TGTGCCAGCAGCATAGACTGGGGGACAGGGGTAGAGACCCAGTACTTC. This translates into CASSIDWGTGVETQYF.

The rearrangement joins TRBV19 to TRBJ2-7; the match to TRBD1 covers 7 bases. The CDR3 is 14 residues long. Losses at the gene ends were 6 bases for V and 3 bases for J; bases not matched to a gene: 8. CDR1 LNHDA and CDR2 SQIVND come from the germline V gene (reference sequence). The CDR3, as DNA: TGTGCCAGTAGCGGTACAGGGGCCGTCTACGAGCAGTACTTC. This codes for CASSGTGAVYEQYF. Full variable domain (remainder filled in from reference TRBV19 and TRBJ2-7): DGGITQSPKYLFRKEGQNVTLSCEQNLNHDAMYWYRQDPGQGLRLIYYSQIVNDFQKGDIAEGYSVSREKKESFPLTVTSAQKNPTAFYLCASSGTGAVYEQYFGPGTRLTVT.

The CDR3 nucleotides read TGTGCCAGCAGTTTATCTGGTACGGGGGGCAAGGCGTATGGCTACACCTTC. Translated, it gives CASSLSGTGGKAYGYTF. This chain connects TRBV28 to TRBJ1-2; maybe TRBD1 (6 bases). Germline-derived CDR1 and CDR2 are MDHEN and SYDVKM. Trimming took off 1 base at V and 5 bases at J, with 20 bases between the two ends. The CDR3 runs 17 residues.

This chain links TRBV29-1 with TRBJ1-4; D is uncertain. This CDR3 has 13 amino acids. CDR1 is SQVTM and CDR2 is ANQGSEA in the germline V gene. V was trimmed by 6 bases and J by 8 bases, leaving 16 bases between them. CDR3 sequence: CSVMTNVGEKLFF. The CDR3 DNA sequence: TGCAGCGTAATGACCAATGTGGGCGAAAAACTGTTTTTT.

This chain links TRBV7-9 with TRBJ2-3, with a tentative D call TRBD2 (5 bases). Germline assignment: CDR1 SEHNR and CDR2 FQNEAQ (reference sequence). This CDR3 region has 15 residues. V was pared by 4 bases and J by 2 bases, with 13 bases between. Here the CDR3 reads CASSSRGSATDTQYF. The CDR3 DNA is TGTGCCAGCAGCTCCCGCGGGTCGGCCACAGATACGCAGTATTTT.